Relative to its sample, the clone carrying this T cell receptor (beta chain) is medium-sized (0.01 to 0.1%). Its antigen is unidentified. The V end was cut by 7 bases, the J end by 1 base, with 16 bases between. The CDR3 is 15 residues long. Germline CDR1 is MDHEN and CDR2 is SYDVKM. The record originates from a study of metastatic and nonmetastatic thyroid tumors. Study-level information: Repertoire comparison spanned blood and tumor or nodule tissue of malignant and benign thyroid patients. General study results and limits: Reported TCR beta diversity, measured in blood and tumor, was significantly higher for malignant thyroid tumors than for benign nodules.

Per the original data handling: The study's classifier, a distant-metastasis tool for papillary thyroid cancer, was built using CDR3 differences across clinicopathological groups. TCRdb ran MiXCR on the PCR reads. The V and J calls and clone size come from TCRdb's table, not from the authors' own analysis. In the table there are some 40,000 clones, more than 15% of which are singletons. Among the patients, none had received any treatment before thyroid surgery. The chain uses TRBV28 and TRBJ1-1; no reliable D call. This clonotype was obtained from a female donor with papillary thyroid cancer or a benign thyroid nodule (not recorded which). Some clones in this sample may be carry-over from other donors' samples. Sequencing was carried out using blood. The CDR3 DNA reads TGTGCCAGCACCAAAGCCCCGGACCAGAACACTGAAGCTTTCTTT. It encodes CASTKAPDQNTEAFF.